In its sample, the clone carrying this T cell receptor beta chain was seen a few times. Antigen unknown. The ends were cut back, 5 bases at V and 1 base at J, with 10 bases in the middle. The CDR3 is made up of 13 amino acids. The germline CDR1 and CDR2 sequences are DFQATT and SNEGSKA (reference sequence). These data belong to a study of blood T cells in healthy people across ages. Study-level results: Considered underestimates were the diversity estimates obtained from one million T cells. More naive CD4+ cells and higher diversity were found in long-lived than in aged donors. There was a strong correlation between TCR beta diversity and naive T cell percentage.

A second PCR, run for about 7 to 12 cycles, used a sample-barcoded 5' primer plus a J-beta primer mix. Every cDNA molecule bore a tag from a template-switch adaptor containing 12 random nucleotides. TCRdb ran MiXCR on the 5' RACE reads and lists one entry per CDR3 protein. Of some 640,000 distinct CDR3 sequences detected, 45% to 50% appear once; the ten largest clones hold 25% to 35%. This receptor was identified in a woman aged 55-70 years in good health. The gene calls are TRBV20-1 and TRBJ2-3, with D possibly TRBD2 on 5 matching bases. Source material: blood. For the CDR3, the DNA is TGCAGTGCTCCGTACGGGGGCACAGATACGCAGTATTTT. It specifies CSAPYGGTDTQYF.